These 9 T cell receptor beta chains came from one sample sequenced in a study of blood T cell repertoires in COVID-19. Data came from immunoSEQ multiplex PCR; TCRdb stores just in-frame clones and leaves some out. The sample consists of about 220,000 clones, around 87% of them appearing once. Sample: PBMCs or T cells enriched from blood (not recorded which). Receptors originate from a man aged 25 to 40 who had been exposed to COVID-19.

The chain links TRBV27 to TRBJ1-2, with a possible D match to TRBD1 (6 bases). The CDR3 contains 17 residues. Looked up from germline, CDR1 is MNHEY and CDR2 is SMNVEV (reference sequence). Between the trimmed V and J ends, which lost 4 bases and 13 bases, there was a span of 31 bases. The CDR3 sequence: CASSSRRDTYLARAVTF. In DNA, the CDR3 is TGTGCCAGCAGTTCCCGCCGGGACACCTACCTCGCTAGGGCTGTCACCTTC.

This chain links TRBV27 with TRBJ2-1; TRBD2 aligns across 8 bases. This CDR3 comprises 14 residues. Germline CDR1 reads MNHEY; CDR2 reads SMNVEV (reference sequence). Unmatched junction bases numbered 6, after V lost 5 bases and J lost 6 bases. CDR3 nucleotides: TGTGCCAGCAGTCCCGGGGGGGCCCTCAATGAGCAGTTCTTC. Its protein is CASSPGGALNEQFF.

The chain couples TRBV19 to TRBJ2-3; TRBD1 is a possible D gene (7 bases). Germline CDR1 reads LNHDA; CDR2 reads SQIVND (reference sequence). This CDR3 has 15 residues. V lost 6 bases to trimming and J lost 2 bases, with 15 bases between them. The CDR3 region has the DNA TGTGCCAGTAGGGAGGGGGCTCGCGTCACAGATACGCAGTATTTT. Translating gives CASREGARVTDTQYF.

J is TRBJ2-1 and V is TRBV3-1 (or the pseudogene TRBV3-2), with D tentatively TRBD2 (5 bases). Germline values: CDR1 LGHDT, CDR2 YNNKEL (reference sequence). This CDR3 spans 14 amino acids. Trimming left V 1 base short and J 6 bases short, with 10 bases between. The CDR3 DNA reads as TGTGCCAGCAGCCAAGTGGGAGCCATCAATGAGCAGTTCTTC. It encodes CASSQVGAINEQFF.

The chain couples TRBV12-5 to TRBJ2-5, with D possibly matching TRBD2 (5 bases). The CDR3 covers 13 residues. V lost 5 bases to trimming and J lost 4 bases, with 11 bases between them. The germline V gene has CDR1 LGHNT and CDR2 FRNRAP. The CDR3 region has the DNA TGTGCTAGTGGTGTCGACCGGGGAGAGACCCAGTACTTC. Protein: CASGVDRGETQYF.

The V and J genes are TRBV25-1 and TRBJ1-4, with 7 bases fitting TRBD1. There are 14 residues in the CDR3. The junction had 12 bases not matched to a gene; V was cut back by 7 bases and J by 10 bases. Germline CDR1 is MGHDK and CDR2 is SYGVNS. The chain's CDR3 is CASTVSRDSGKLFF. The DNA for the CDR3 is TGTGCCAGCACGGTTTCCAGGGACAGTGGAAAACTGTTTTTT.

The chain links TRBV19 to TRBJ2-2, with D unresolved. V was shortened by 5 bases and J by 1 base, with 8 bases between the two germline ends. In germline, CDR1 is LNHDA, CDR2 SQIVND (reference sequence). The CDR3 is made up of 14 amino acids. The CDR3 here is CASSFAGNTGELFF. For the CDR3, the DNA is TGTGCCAGTAGTTTTGCAGGGAACACCGGGGAGCTGTTTTTT. Full variable domain (outside the CDR3, taken from reference TRBV19 and TRBJ2-2): DGGITQSPKYLFRKEGQNVTLSCEQNLNHDAMYWYRQDPGQGLRLIYYSQIVNDFQKGDIAEGYSVSREKKESFPLTVTSAQKNPTAFYLCASSFAGNTGELFFGEGSRLTVL.

This chain connects TRBV5-1 to TRBJ2-1; 15 positions agree with TRBD2. The CDR3 runs 16 residues. CDR1 is SGHRS and CDR2 is YFSETQ in the germline V gene. With V trimmed by 4 bases and J by 12 bases, 11 bases remained unmatched. In DNA, the CDR3 is TGCGCCAGCAGCCCAACCCAGGGACTAGCGGGGGGTCGGCAGTTCTTC. It translates to CASSPTQGLAGGRQFF.

The chain recombines TRBV7-2 with TRBJ1-1; D remains ambiguous. The CDR3 consists of 12 residues. V lost 6 bases to trimming and J lost 2 bases, with 7 bases between them. Germline V lookup: CDR1 SGHTA, CDR2 FQGNSA. The CDR3 sequence: CASSVENTEAFF. CDR3 nucleotide sequence: TGTGCCAGCAGTGTAGAAAACACTGAAGCTTTCTTT.